The 5 T cell receptor beta chains presented below share a single source sample, sequenced in a study of cytomegalovirus exposure and HLA in healthy donors. The PCR had 60 Vbeta and 13 Jbeta primers. This table comes from immunoSEQ multiplex PCR, and its TCRdb copy is limited to in-frame clones, with some not included. The sample lists some 160,000 clones, roughly 72% occurring once. The sample comprised PBMCs. These receptors originate from a middle-aged man in good health and CMV-seronegative.

This clone was seen a handful of times. The CDR3 here is CASSLVGRPYEQYF. In DNA, the CDR3 is TGTGCCAGCAGCTTAGTGGGCCGTCCCTACGAGCAGTACTTC. This chain uses TRBV11-2 with TRBJ2-7; no firm D call. This CDR3 is built from 14 residues. Germline V lookup: CDR1 SGHAT, CDR2 FQNNGV. Trimming shortened V by 1 base and J by 2 bases, and 9 bases separated the two germline ends.

This clone was picked up one time. This sequence joins TRBV6-5 and TRBJ1-1, with TRBD1 identical over 7 bases. The CDR3 sequence is 15 residues long. From germline, CDR1 is MNHEY and CDR2 SVGAGI. V shed 2 bases and J 3 bases; nucleotides not matched to a gene: 6. The CDR3 nucleotides read TGTGCCAGCAGTTACCCGAACAGGGGTTACACTGAAGCTTTCTTT. Translating it yields CASSYPNRGYTEAFF.

The chain employs TRBV6-1 and TRBJ1-2; 10 positions agree with TRBD1. CDR1 is MNHNS and CDR2 is SASEGT in the germline V gene. V trimming: 4 bases; J trimming: 2 bases; junction bases outside the gene matches: 16. CDR3 length: 19 residues. The CDR3 reads CASSVLRPGTGELNYGYTF. Written as DNA, the CDR3 is TGTGCCAGCAGTGTTCTCCGCCCGGGGACAGGGGAATTGAACTATGGCTACACCTTC.

This chain connects TRBV2 to TRBJ2-5; possible D gene TRBD2, 5 bases. Germline V gene sequence: CDR1 SNHLY, CDR2 FYNNEI. This CDR3 contains 13 residues. V was trimmed by 6 bases and J by 5 bases, leaving 13 bases between them. As DNA, the CDR3 is TGTGCCAGCAGCGGCGGGCCTTGGGAGACCCAGTACTTC. Protein: CASSGGPWETQYF.

The chain couples TRBV5-8 to TRBJ2-2; 10 bases fit TRBD1. J lost 2 bases, V lost 2 bases, and 12 bases had no gene match. CDR3 length: 19 amino acids. CDR1 is SGHTS and CDR2 is YDEGEE in the germline V gene. The chain's CDR3 is CASSFHRGQGVLNTGELFF. For the CDR3, the DNA is TGTGCCAGCAGCTTCCACCGTGGACAGGGGGTTTTAAACACCGGGGAGCTGTTTTTT. Filled out from reference TRBV5-8 and TRBJ2-2, the complete variable domain reads EAGVTQSPTHLIKTRGQQATLRCSPISGHTSVYWYQQALGLGLQFLLWYDEGEERNRGNFPPRFSGRQFPNYSSELNVNALELEDSALYLCASSFHRGQGVLNTGELFFGEGSRLTVL.